The rows below give T cell receptor beta chains drawn from one sample of a study of cytotoxic CD8 clonotypes in ibrutinib-treated CLL. Method: immunoSEQ multiplex PCR; TCRdb's copy keeps in-frame clones and lacks some. The repertoire holds roughly 53,000 clones, 54% seen once, with approximately 24% in the top ten. Sequences were derived from PBMCs, sampled at disease progression, from a patient treated with ibrutinib. These receptors were collected from a human donor with chronic lymphocytic leukemia. The CDR3 runs from the conserved cysteine through the conserved F or W. A D gene is named only where the DNA matches it firmly. The size entry is marked missing in some rows and otherwise reads once, few, many or a size class.

V gene: TRBV7-3; clone size: -; J gene: TRBJ2-7; D gene: -; CDR3 protein: CASSSDFGRDYEQYF; CDR3 DNA: TGTGCCAGCAGCTCCGACTTTGGAAGGGACTACGAGCAGTACTTC
V gene: TRBV20-1; clone size: -; J gene: TRBJ1-2; D gene: -; CDR3 protein: CRGTVNYGYTF; CDR3 DNA: TGCAGGGGAACGGTAAACTATGGCTACACCTTC
V gene: TRBV12-2; clone size: few; J gene: TRBJ1-5; D gene: -; CDR3 protein: CASRLAKTACKHF; CDR3 DNA: TGTGCAAGTCGCTTAGCTAAGACAGCGTGTAAGCATTTT
V gene: TRBV11-2; clone size: -; J gene: TRBJ2-5; D gene: -; CDR3 protein: CASSPETQYF; CDR3 DNA: TGTGCCAGCAGCCCCGAGACCCAGTACTTC
V gene: TRBV7-2; clone size: -; J gene: TRBJ1-5; D gene: -; CDR3 protein: CASSLDWGARQPQHF; CDR3 DNA: TGTGCCAGCAGCTTAGATTGGGGGGCTCGGCAGCCCCAGCATTTT
V gene: TRBV10-3; clone size: -; J gene: TRBJ1-1; D gene: -; CDR3 protein: CAISESLGFRGGTEAFF; CDR3 DNA: TGTGCCATCAGTGAGTCATTGGGGTTCAGGGGTGGCACTGAAGCTTTCTTT
V gene: TRBV5-1; clone size: -; J gene: TRBJ2-3; D gene: -; CDR3 protein: CASSLESKADTQYF; CDR3 DNA: TGCGCCAGCAGCTTGGAGTCGAAGGCAGATACGCAGTATTTT
V gene: TRBV7-3; clone size: -; J gene: TRBJ2-3; D gene: -; CDR3 protein: CASSLMASTDTQYF; CDR3 DNA: TGTGCCAGCAGCTTAATGGCAAGCACAGATACGCAGTATTTT
V gene: TRBV5-4; clone size: -; J gene: TRBJ1-2; D gene: TRBD1; CDR3 protein: CASSKTGGDYGYTF; CDR3 DNA: TGTGCCAGCAGCAAAACAGGGGGCGACTATGGCTACACCTTC
V gene: TRBV7-7; clone size: -; J gene: TRBJ2-3; D gene: -; CDR3 protein: CASSLVAGSADTQYF; CDR3 DNA: TGTGCTAGCAGCTTAGTGGCAGGTTCAGCAGATACGCAGTATTTT
V gene: TRBV7-2; clone size: -; J gene: TRBJ2-5; D gene: TRBD1; CDR3 protein: CASSLEAGGRETQYF; CDR3 DNA: TGTGCCAGCAGCTTAGAGGCAGGGGGCCGTGAGACCCAGTACTTC